This paragraph covers one TCR beta chain sequence. The entry originates in a study of T cell changes during pregnancy in multiple sclerosis. Generated by immunoSEQ multiplex PCR, the TCRdb table keeps only in-frame clones and is missing some. There are over 30,000 clones in the sample; about 87% occur only once, and 3.5% to 4% lies in the top ten. The length of the CDR3 is 12 residues. CDR1 and CDR2 (germline): MRHNA, SNTAGT. V lost 4 bases and J lost 6; bases outside the gene matches: 2. The receptor's source is a female donor with multiple sclerosis, enrolled in a pregnancy study. Sequences were derived from CD8+ T cells from peripheral blood mononuclear cells, sampled in the third trimester of pregnancy. The V gene is TRBV6-4, the J gene TRBJ1-2, with 7 bases fitting TRBD1. The DNA of the CDR3 is TGTGCCAGCAGTGGAGACAGGGATGGCTACACCTTC. Translation gives CASSGDRDGYTF.